The 19 T cell receptor beta chains below come from one sample, sequenced in a study of T cells in Graves' hyperthyroidism and ophthalmopathy. TCR beta CDR3 region amplification was performed from RNA transcripts. HTBI primers were the set used in a first-round RT-PCR of the TCR CDR3. One entry per CDR3 protein, called by TCRdb with MiXCR from the multiplex PCR reads. The sample carries about 420,000 distinct CDR3 sequences, roughly an eighth recorded once. The sequenced material came from blood. The origin of the receptors is a young woman with Graves' hyperthyroidism.

This clonotype was recorded many times. The chain uses TRBV28 and TRBJ1-5, with 9 bases identical to TRBD1. CDR1 and CDR2 from the germline V gene are MDHEN and SYDVKM. The CDR3 contains 15 residues. Unmatched junction bases numbered 6, after V lost 2 bases and J lost 7 bases. The CDR3 bases are TGTGCCAGCAGTTTAAAGGACAGGGGTCCCCAGCCCCAGCATTTT. Translation: CASSLKDRGPQPQHF.

To note about this clonotype: A much more abundant neighbour one base away suggests this may be a read error. The chain uses TRBV7-9 and TRBJ2-3; 10 bases agree with TRBD2. This CDR3 has 15 amino acids. J lost 8 bases, V lost 1 base, and 6 bases had no gene match. Germline-derived CDR1 and CDR2 are SEHNR and FQNEAQ (reference sequence). For the CDR3, the DNA is TGTGCCAGCAGCTTAGGGACTAGCGGAATTTCTACGCAGTATTTT. Its protein is CASSLGTSGISTQYF.

This chain links TRBV6-1 with TRBJ2-3; 8 bases are shared with TRBD1. The CDR3 is 15 residues long. With V trimmed by 4 bases and J by 3 bases, 6 bases remained unmatched. Looked up from germline, CDR1 is MNHNS and CDR2 is SASEGT. The CDR3 sequence is CASSARTGRTDTQYF. Written as DNA, the CDR3 is TGTGCCAGCAGTGCCCGGACAGGGAGGACAGATACGCAGTATTTT.

In this sample, this clonotype turned up many times. The chain links TRBV28 to TRBJ2-7; D is ambiguous. The germline V gene has CDR1 MDHEN and CDR2 SYDVKM. CDR3 length: 13 amino acids. Between the trimmed V and J ends, which lost 10 bases and 3 bases, there was a span of 16 bases. The CDR3 sequence: CAIHSPTYYEQYF. In DNA, the CDR3 is TGTGCCATCCACTCACCTACTTACTACGAGCAGTACTTC.

This clonotype was detected ten times or more. V usage is TRBV28 and J usage is TRBJ1-1; 7 bases fit TRBD1. This CDR3 is 14 amino acids long. Germline CDR1 and CDR2: MDHEN and SYDVKM. V shed 0 bases and J 5 bases; nucleotides not matched to a gene: 3. This chain's CDR3 is CASSLWGQRTEAFF. As DNA, the CDR3 is TGTGCCAGCAGTTTATGGGGACAGAGGACTGAAGCTTTCTTT. Variable domain in full (rest from reference TRBV28 and TRBJ1-1): DVKVTQSSRYLVKRTGEKVFLECVQDMDHENMFWYRQDPGLGLRLIYFSYDVKMKEKGDIPEGYSVSREKKERFSLILESASTNQTSMYLCASSLWGQRTEAFFGQGTRLTVV.

In its sample, this clonotype was seen many times. This chain uses TRBV6-1 with TRBJ1-1; a weak D match, TRBD1 (6 bases). This CDR3 has 16 residues. CDR1 and CDR2 (germline): MNHNS, SASEGT. V was cut by 6 bases and J by 5 bases, with 22 bases left in between. CDR3 region: CASSQLTTGGGTEAFF. The DNA for the CDR3 is TGTGCCAGCAGCCAACTGACGACAGGAGGGGGGACTGAAGCTTTCTTT.

This sequence joins TRBV6-1 and TRBJ1-3; D may be TRBD1 (5 bases). Looked up from germline, CDR1 is MNHNS and CDR2 is SASEGT. The V end lost 1 base, the J end lost 2 bases, and 12 bases lay between the germline ends. The CDR3 consists of 16 residues. As DNA, the CDR3 is TGTGCCAGCAGTGAAGGTTTTTCAGGGACTGGAAACACCATATATTTT. This gives the protein CASSEGFSGTGNTIYF.

Remarks on this clonotype: A much bigger clone sits one base away, suggesting this may be a read error. The J gene is TRBJ2-2, the V gene TRBV6-5; weak D call: TRBD2 (6 bases). The CDR3 loop spans 14 amino acids. Per germline, CDR1 MNHEY and CDR2 SVGAGI. CDR3 nucleotides: TGTGCCGGCAGTTACAACCTAGCGACCGGGGAGCTGTTTTTT. It encodes CAGSYNLATGELFF.

This clonotype has at least ten counts. CDR3 loop: CASRAGSGGGYTF. The CDR3 nucleotides are TGTGCCAGCAGGGCCGGGTCTGGGGGGGGCTACACCTTC. The V call is TRBV28, the J call TRBJ1-2; tentative D call: TRBD1 (5 bases). The CDR3 contains 13 residues. V lost 6 bases, J lost 8 bases, and 16 bases lay in between. Germline V gives CDR1 MDHEN, CDR2 SYDVKM.

At least ten counts were recorded for this clonotype. The chain is built from TRBV28 and TRBJ2-7, with D maybe TRBD2 (7 bases). This CDR3 is built from 15 residues. Germline V gene sequence: CDR1 MDHEN, CDR2 SYDVKM. Trimming cost V 7 bases and J 4 bases, with 20 bases left between them. The CDR3 spells CASTLGGWEGYEQYF. CDR3 in DNA: TGTGCCAGCACCTTGGGGGGCTGGGAGGGATACGAGCAGTACTTC.

This clonotype was counted many times. The V gene is TRBV28, the J gene TRBJ2-5; 9 bases align to TRBD2. CDR1 and CDR2 (germline): MDHEN, SYDVKM. V was clipped by 3 bases and J by 3 bases; unmatched bases: 8. The CDR3 spans 16 residues. CDR3 in DNA: TGTGCCAGCAGTTTTCGGCGGGAGGGCCGGGAAGAGACCCAGTACTTC. Residues: CASSFRREGREETQYF. Drawing the rest from reference TRBV28 and TRBJ2-5, the complete variable domain is DVKVTQSSRYLVKRTGEKVFLECVQDMDHENMFWYRQDPGLGLRLIYFSYDVKMKEKGDIPEGYSVSREKKERFSLILESASTNQTSMYLCASSFRREGREETQYFGPGTRLLVL.

This clonotype was detected only a few times. J is TRBJ2-5 and V is TRBV30; 8 bases agree with TRBD2. The CDR3 length is 15 residues. Germline V gene lookup returns CDR1 GTSNPN and CDR2 SVGIG (reference sequence). The ends lost 1 base at V and 2 bases at J; junction bases unmatched: 6. The CDR3 region is CAWSAFIAGQETQYF. CDR3 DNA: TGTGCCTGGAGTGCCTTTATAGCGGGGCAAGAGACCCAGTACTTC.

The chain recombines TRBV5-8 with TRBJ2-3, with 12 nucleotides matching TRBD2. Losses at the gene ends were 4 bases for V and 3 bases for J; bases not matched to a gene: 12. This CDR3 is built from 18 residues. The germline gives CDR1 SGHTS, CDR2 YDEGEE. CDR3 in amino acids: CASSPFGLAGLGTDTQYF. CDR3 DNA sequence: TGTGCCAGCAGCCCTTTCGGACTAGCGGGATTAGGGACAGATACGCAGTATTTT.

The genes are TRBV7-2 and TRBJ2-2; 7 positions agree with TRBD2. The V gene end was trimmed by 7 bases and the J gene end by 0 bases; junction bases not matched to a gene: 11. Looked up from germline, CDR1 is SGHTA and CDR2 is FQGNSA. This CDR3 has 17 residues. The CDR3 protein is CASTPGTLAANTGELFF. For the CDR3, the DNA is TGTGCCAGCACCCCCGGGACTCTAGCGGCGAACACCGGGGAGCTGTTTTTT.

This clonotype was seen repeatedly, ten times or more. The chain recombines TRBV6-1 with TRBJ2-5, with 10 bases identical to TRBD2. V lost 2 bases, J lost 14 bases, and 8 bases stayed unmatched. This CDR3 contains 13 residues. Germline loops: CDR1 MNHNS, CDR2 SASEGT. CDR3 coding DNA: TGTGCCAGCAGTGAACTAGCGGGAGAGGTGAGATACTTC. Amino acids: CASSELAGEVRYF.

This clonotype has ten or more counts. The V gene is TRBV20-1, the J gene TRBJ1-1, with D hard to call. The CDR3 is 12 residues long. Trimming shortened V by 2 bases and J by 7 bases, and 11 bases separated the two germline ends. Germline CDR1 DFQATT, CDR2 SNEGSKA (reference sequence). The chain's CDR3 is CSARIPLGEAFF. CDR3 DNA sequence: TGCAGTGCTAGAATACCCCTGGGTGAAGCTTTCTTT.

V and J are TRBV6-2 or TRBV6-3 and TRBJ2-7, with TRBD2 as a possible D gene (6 bases). V was shortened by 2 bases and J by 6 bases, with 17 bases between the two germline ends. Germline loops: CDR1 MNHEY, CDR2 SVGEGT. This CDR3 is built from 15 residues. Here the CDR3 reads CASSYLPGEGCEQYF. The DNA of the CDR3 is TGTGCCAGCAGTTACCTTCCGGGAGAAGGATGCGAGCAGTACTTC.

V and J are TRBV5-1 and TRBJ2-1; 11 bases are a match to TRBD2. This CDR3 comprises 16 residues. V gave up 3 bases and J gave up 1 base; unmatched junction bases: 3. The germline V gene has CDR1 SGHRS and CDR2 YFSETQ. CDR3 coding DNA: TGCGCCAGCAGCTCGACTAGCGGGGTTTCCTACAATGAGCAGTTCTTC. Protein: CASSSTSGVSYNEQFF.

This clonotype was detected ten times or more. The gene calls are TRBV6-1 and TRBJ2-5; D call uncertain. Germline V lookup: CDR1 MNHNS, CDR2 SASEGT. This CDR3 contains 14 residues. V shed 10 bases and J shed 2 bases, with 17 bases lying between them. The DNA of the CDR3 is TGTGCCACCGTCAAGTTGGCCCCACAAGAGACCCAGTACTTC. This sequence encodes CATVKLAPQETQYF.